Presented here are 20 T cell receptor beta chains from one specimen sequenced in a study of technical replicates of blood from several donors. The assay was immunoSEQ multiplex PCR, and TCRdb's table has in-frame clones only and misses some. The sample lists 95,000 or so clones, roughly 95% occurring once. Sequenced material: T cells isolated from PBMCs. Source of these receptors: a human donor in good health.

Here the CDR3 DNA reads TGTGCCAGCAGTTACTCGAACAACGAGCAGTACTTC. As protein: CASSYSNNEQYF. The chain employs TRBV6-5 and TRBJ2-7; the D is unclear. CDR1 is MNHEY and CDR2 is SVGAGI in the germline V gene. Trimming cost V 0 bases and J 5 bases, with 5 bases left between them. The CDR3 is 12 amino acids.

The chain carries TRBV7-2 and TRBJ1-5, with TRBD1 matching over 9 bases. Germline CDR1 reads SGHTA; CDR2 reads FQGNSA. Trimming removed 5 bases from V and 6 bases from J; junction bases left unmatched: 8. This CDR3 is built from 15 residues. The CDR3 DNA reads as TGTGCCAGCAGCCTACAGGGGGCGTTGGCTCAGCCCCAGCATTTT. Translated, it gives CASSLQGALAQPQHF.

This chain uses TRBV12-5 with TRBJ2-5; TRBD1 matches at 7 bases. V shed 6 bases and J 5 bases; nucleotides not matched to a gene: 6. CDR1 is LGHNT, CDR2 FRNRAP, per germline. This CDR3 is 13 amino acids long. The CDR3 sequence is CASGRGGPETQYF. The CDR3 nucleotides are TGTGCTAGTGGCCGAGGGGGCCCGGAGACCCAGTACTTC.

The J gene is TRBJ2-7, the V gene TRBV7-6; TRBD2 might be the D (7 bases). CDR1 is SGHVS and CDR2 is FNYEAQ in the germline V gene. V lost 5 bases, J lost 3 bases, and 17 bases lay in between. CDR3 size: 15 residues. The CDR3 here is CASSDFGGGDYEQYF. The CDR3 coding sequence is TGTGCCAGCAGCGACTTTGGGGGGGGCGACTACGAGCAGTACTTC.

The chain carries TRBV7-9 and TRBJ2-7; 7 bases fit TRBD2. Per germline, CDR1 SEHNR and CDR2 FQNEAQ (reference sequence). V lost 5 bases, J lost 2 bases, and 6 bases stayed unmatched. CDR3 size: 14 residues. CDR3 bases: TGTGCCAGCAGCCCGGGACTAACCCCCTACGAGCAGTACTTC. Protein sequence: CASSPGLTPYEQYF. The complete variable domain, with remaining parts taken from reference TRBV7-9 and TRBJ2-7, reads DTGVSQNPRHKITKRGQNVTFRCDPISEHNRLYWYRQTLGQGPEFLTYFQNEAQLEKSRLLSDRFSAERPKGSFSTLEIQRTEQGDSAMYLCASSPGLTPYEQYFGPGTRLTVT.

The chain is built from TRBV2 and TRBJ2-7; D remains ambiguous. V was clipped by 2 bases and J by 3 bases, with 14 bases between them. There are 15 residues in the CDR3. Per germline, CDR1 SNHLY and CDR2 FYNNEI. The CDR3 reads CASSELVRFVYEQYF. As DNA, the CDR3 is TGTGCCAGCAGTGAATTGGTGCGGTTCGTCTACGAGCAGTACTTC.

In this sample, this clone turned up once. The chain employs TRBV6-6 and TRBJ2-1, with TRBD1 matching 10 bases. V shed 3 bases, J shed 5 bases, and the junction held 4 bases outside the gene matches. CDR1 MNHNY and CDR2 SVGAGI come from the germline V gene (reference sequence). The CDR3 consists of 15 residues. CDR3: CASSYFGTGDNEQFF. In nucleotides, the CDR3 is TGTGCCAGCAGTTATTTCGGGACAGGGGACAATGAGCAGTTCTTC.

The CDR3 sequence: CASSSYREGSGNTIYF. CDR3 coding DNA: TGTGCCAGCAGTTCCTACAGGGAAGGCTCTGGAAACACCATATATTTT. The chain uses TRBV27 and TRBJ1-3; possible D gene TRBD1, 6 bases. Germline values: CDR1 MNHEY, CDR2 SMNVEV (reference sequence). CDR3 size: 16 residues. V lost 4 bases to trimming and J lost 0 bases, with 13 bases between them.

V gene TRBV7-3 combines with J gene TRBJ1-1; D is uncertain. Germline V lookup: CDR1 SGHTA, CDR2 FQGTGA. Trimming cost V 5 bases and J 1 base, with 8 bases left between them. The CDR3 sequence is 13 residues long. CDR3 in DNA: TGTGCCAGCAGCCCTCTACCGAACACTGAAGCTTTCTTT. Translated: CASSPLPNTEAFF.

This clone showed up just a few times. The chain couples TRBV25-1 to TRBJ1-1; D unclear. Looked up from germline, CDR1 is MGHDK and CDR2 is SYGVNS. Trimming stripped 1 base from V and 4 bases from J, with 13 bases between. This CDR3 region has 15 residues. This CDR3 reads CASSEFGGLGTEAFF. The DNA of the CDR3 is TGTGCCAGCAGTGAATTTGGTGGGCTCGGCACTGAAGCTTTCTTT.

This clone was found once. The chain has TRBV19 and TRBJ1-1; D is perhaps TRBD1 (6 bases). Germline V lookup: CDR1 LNHDA, CDR2 SQIVND (reference sequence). CDR3 length: 15 amino acids. V was clipped by 3 bases and J by 4 bases, with 15 bases between them. CDR3 protein: CASSIIQGGGTEAFF. CDR3 DNA sequence: TGTGCCAGTAGTATCATACAGGGCGGGGGCACTGAAGCTTTCTTT.

DNA of the CDR3: TGTGCCAGCAGCAAAATGGGGTTAGAGCGGGAGTTTATCGATGAGCAGTTCTTC. Encoded protein: CASSKMGLEREFIDEQFF. J is TRBJ2-1 and V is TRBV21-1; the D segment call TRBD2 is taken from the table without a DNA check. TRBV21-1 is recorded as a pseudogene. The CDR3 consists of 18 residues.

The chain has TRBV28 and TRBJ1-4, with 7 bases that match TRBD1. Germline trimming cut 5 bases from V and 3 bases from J; bases unmatched to any gene: 12. Looked up from germline, CDR1 is MDHEN and CDR2 is SYDVKM. The CDR3 length is 17 residues. Here the CDR3 reads CASSTDREGASNEKLFF. The DNA of the CDR3 is TGTGCCAGCAGTACTGACAGGGAAGGGGCATCTAATGAAAAACTGTTTTTT. The whole variable domain, filled in from reference TRBV28 and TRBJ1-4, reads DVKVTQSSRYLVKRTGEKVFLECVQDMDHENMFWYRQDPGLGLRLIYFSYDVKMKEKGDIPEGYSVSREKKERFSLILESASTNQTSMYLCASSTDREGASNEKLFFGSGTQLSVL.

The chain employs TRBV5-4 and TRBJ2-2; possibly TRBD1 for D (5 bases). V was shortened by 4 bases and J by 1 base, with 14 bases between the two germline ends. The CDR3 contains 16 residues. CDR1 and CDR2 (germline): SGHNT, YYREEE (reference sequence). CDR3 sequence (DNA): TGTGCCAGCAGCCTAGATCAGGACAAGAACACCGGGGAGCTGTTTTTT. Translated: CASSLDQDKNTGELFF.

The chain couples TRBV5-1 to TRBJ2-5, with 15 bases that match TRBD2. From germline, CDR1 is SGHRS and CDR2 YFSETQ. The CDR3 is made up of 21 amino acids. Trimming cost V 3 bases and J 2 bases; bases outside gene matches: 17. The CDR3: CASSWHSGLAGGSGRQETQYF. DNA of the CDR3: TGCGCCAGCAGCTGGCACTCGGGACTAGCGGGAGGTTCCGGCAGGCAAGAGACCCAGTACTTC.

CDR3 DNA: TGTGCCAGCAGTGAATCGCGGGGAGATACGCAGTATTTT. It translates to CASSESRGDTQYF. The V call is TRBV25-1, the J call TRBJ2-3, with D perhaps TRBD2 (6 bases). There are 13 residues in the CDR3. Trimming cost V 1 base and J 5 bases, with 7 bases left between them. Germline V gene sequence: CDR1 MGHDK, CDR2 SYGVNS.

The V and J genes are TRBV5-1 and TRBJ2-5; 8 bases line up with TRBD2. This CDR3 has 13 amino acids. V lost 1 base to trimming and J lost 4 bases; unmatched junction nucleotides: 0. Germline loops: CDR1 SGHRS, CDR2 YFSETQ. CDR3 coding DNA: TGCGCCAGCAGCTTGCTAGCGGGAGAGACCCAGTACTTC. Its protein is CASSLLAGETQYF.

This rearrangement joins TRBV28 to TRBJ2-5, with TRBD2 identical over 12 bases. The CDR3 has 17 amino acids. Germline V lookup: CDR1 MDHEN, CDR2 SYDVKM. J gave up 3 bases and V 3 bases, and 8 bases lay outside the gene matches. The CDR3 spells CASSLGTSGRYEETQYF. CDR3 in DNA: TGTGCCAGCAGTTTGGGCACTAGCGGGAGGTATGAAGAGACCCAGTACTTC. Using reference TRBV28 and TRBJ2-5 for the parts outside the CDR3, the full variable domain is DVKVTQSSRYLVKRTGEKVFLECVQDMDHENMFWYRQDPGLGLRLIYFSYDVKMKEKGDIPEGYSVSREKKERFSLILESASTNQTSMYLCASSLGTSGRYEETQYFGPGTRLLVL.

The chain has TRBV11-2 and TRBJ2-1; 10 bases map to TRBD2. V was pared by 5 bases and J by 6 bases, with 7 bases of the junction left unmatched. CDR3 size: 15 residues. Germline CDR1 and CDR2: SGHAT and FQNNGV. In nucleotides, the CDR3 is TGTGCCAGCAGCCTACTAGCGGGATGGGGCAATGAGCAGTTCTTC. This gives the protein CASSLLAGWGNEQFF.

This chain uses TRBV18 with TRBJ1-2; 7 positions agree with TRBD1. The germline CDR1 and CDR2 sequences are KGHSH and LQKENI. The J segment lost 4 bases and the V segment lost 4 bases, leaving 12 bases of the junction unmatched. This CDR3 spans 16 amino acids. The CDR3 DNA sequence: TGTGCCAGCTCACGGGACAGTCCTCCGGTGAGCTATGGCTACACCTTC. This translates into CASSRDSPPVSYGYTF.